This is a list of T cell receptor beta chains from one sample in a study of identical twins. TCRdb fed the 5' RACE reads into MiXCR, producing one record per CDR3 protein. This sample carries about 210,000 distinct CDR3 sequences, roughly a tenth of them seen once, and the ten largest clones take just over 5%. The sequenced material came from memory (CD45RO+) T cells sorted from blood. These receptors originate from a woman aged 18-30 years in good health. Both conserved end residues are part of each CDR3. A D gene is named only where the DNA matches it firmly. Not every row has a clone size; where given, it reads once, few, many or a size class.

TRBV7-9	TRBJ2-3	TRBD2	once	CASSLWAGVCGDTQYF	TGTGCCAGCAGCTTATGGGCGGGGGTTTGCGGAGATACGCAGTATTTT
TRBV12-3/TRBV12-4	TRBJ2-3	.	few	CASRDDRSTDTQYF	TGTGCCAGCAGGGATGACCGCAGCACAGATACGCAGTATTTT
TRBV12-3/TRBV12-4	TRBJ1-2	.	many	CASSLALSRPIQNYGYTF	TGTGCCAGCAGTTTAGCGCTTTCTAGGCCCATACAGAACTATGGCTACACCTTC
TRBV14	TRBJ2-1	.	.	CASSQLGGNQAREQFF	TGTGCCAGCAGCCAACTTGGGGGGAACCAGGCCCGTGAGCAGTTCTTC
TRBV12-3/TRBV12-4	TRBJ1-1	TRBD1	many	CASTQRSDRVTEAFF	TGTGCCAGCACCCAAAGATCGGACAGGGTCACTGAAGCTTTCTTT
TRBV18	TRBJ2-4	TRBD1	few	CASSLTSHRGHLAKNIQYF	TGTGCCAGCTCCCTTACTTCCCACAGGGGGCACCTAGCCAAAAACATTCAGTACTTC
TRBV20-1	TRBJ2-3	.	few	CSARDVTLNPDTQYF	TGCAGTGCTAGAGATGTCACCCTCAATCCAGATACGCAGTATTTT
TRBV20-1	TRBJ2-3	TRBD2	.	CSARGLAGDTDTQYF	TGCAGTGCTAGGGGACTAGCGGGAGATACAGATACGCAGTATTTT
TRBV11-2	TRBJ2-1	TRBD2	.	CASSLMTSDRNEQFF	TGTGCCAGCAGCTTAATGACTAGCGATCGCAATGAGCAGTTCTTC
TRBV7-9	TRBJ1-6	TRBD1	.	CASSLRDRSPLHF	TGTGCCAGCAGCTTACGGGACAGATCACCCCTCCACTTT
TRBV7-9	TRBJ2-2	.	many	CASSLISPEGFTGELFF	TGTGCCAGCAGCTTAATTTCTCCGGAGGGCTTTACCGGGGAGCTGTTTTTT
TRBV25-1	TRBJ2-3	.	few	CASSPDAGSIVQYF	TGTGCCAGCAGTCCCGACGCTGGAAGTATAGTGCAGTATTTT
TRBV7-8	TRBJ2-1	.	.	CASSYCISSYNEQFF	TGTGCCAGCAGCTACTGCATAAGCTCCTACAATGAGCAGTTCTTC
TRBV7-6	TRBJ2-5	.	few	CASSSIRSRGPRRETQYF	TGTGCCAGCAGCTCTATACGATCCAGGGGCCCCCGGCGGGAGACCCAGTACTTC
TRBV10-1	TRBJ2-7	TRBD2	.	CASSISGSLEQYF	TGCGCCAGCAGTATAAGCGGGAGTCTTGAGCAGTACTTC
TRBV5-1	TRBJ1-1	.	.	CASSLVGVHTEAFF	TGCGCCAGCAGCTTGGTTGGGGTTCACACTGAAGCTTTCTTT
TRBV12-5	TRBJ1-3	.	.	CASGLIPNSGNTIYF	TGTGCTAGTGGTTTGATCCCCAACTCTGGAAACACCATATATTTT
TRBV12-3/TRBV12-4	TRBJ1-1	.	.	CASRGQENTEAFF	TGTGCCAGCAGGGGCCAGGAGAACACTGAAGCTTTCTTT
TRBV20-1	TRBJ2-5	.	.	CSARPPSLETQYF	TGCAGTGCTAGACCCCCTAGCCTAGAGACCCAGTACTTC
TRBV20-1	TRBJ2-2	TRBD2	few	CSAAGTTTTGELFF	TGCAGTGCAGCCGGGACTACTACCACCGGGGAGCTGTTTTTT
TRBV27	TRBJ1-2	TRBD1	.	CASSLEGQGTGYTF	TGTGCCAGCAGTTTAGAGGGACAGGGAACCGGCTACACCTTC
TRBV7-3	TRBJ2-1	.	.	CASSQGWGVYNEQFF	TGTGCCAGCAGCCAAGGGTGGGGGGTCTACAATGAGCAGTTCTTC
TRBV29-1	TRBJ2-4	.	many	CSVEGGGDIQYF	TGCAGCGTTGAAGGTGGTGGTGACATTCAGTACTTC
TRBV7-2	TRBJ1-2	.	few	CASSFVRDSFGYTF	TGTGCCAGCAGCTTTGTCAGGGATAGTTTTGGCTACACCTTC
TRBV20-1	TRBJ2-5	.	.	CSAPHYKKTQYF	TGCAGTGCTCCTCACTACAAGAAGACCCAGTACTTC
TRBV20-1	TRBJ2-7	TRBD1	few	CSAEDRGSLHEQYF	TGCAGTGCCGAGGACAGGGGCAGCCTCCACGAGCAGTACTTC
TRBV5-1	TRBJ2-3	.	.	CASRSGSGTDTQYF	TGCGCCAGCAGGAGCGGGTCGGGCACAGATACGCAGTATTTT
TRBV29-1	TRBJ1-2	TRBD1	.	CSVQGGPYGYTF	TGCAGCGTACAGGGGGGGCCCTATGGCTACACCTTC
TRBV5-1	TRBJ2-3	TRBD2	few	CASSPRGLAEVTDTQYF	TGCGCCAGCAGCCCCCGGGGACTAGCGGAAGTCACAGATACGCAGTATTTT
TRBV20-1	TRBJ2-7	TRBD1	.	CSAVNPGTGGIYEQYF	TGCAGTGCAGTAAACCCCGGGACAGGGGGGATCTACGAGCAGTACTTC
TRBV12-3/TRBV12-4	TRBJ2-3	.	many	CASSRVDTQYF	TGTGCCAGCAGTCGCGTGGATACGCAGTATTTT
TRBV5-1	TRBJ2-5	.	few	CASTSGAIRRQTQYF	TGCGCCAGCACCTCAGGAGCCATAAGGAGGCAGACCCAGTACTTC
TRBV20-1	TRBJ1-5	.	few	CSARVGAAKPQHF	TGCAGTGCTAGAGTGGGGGCCGCTAAACCCCAGCATTTT